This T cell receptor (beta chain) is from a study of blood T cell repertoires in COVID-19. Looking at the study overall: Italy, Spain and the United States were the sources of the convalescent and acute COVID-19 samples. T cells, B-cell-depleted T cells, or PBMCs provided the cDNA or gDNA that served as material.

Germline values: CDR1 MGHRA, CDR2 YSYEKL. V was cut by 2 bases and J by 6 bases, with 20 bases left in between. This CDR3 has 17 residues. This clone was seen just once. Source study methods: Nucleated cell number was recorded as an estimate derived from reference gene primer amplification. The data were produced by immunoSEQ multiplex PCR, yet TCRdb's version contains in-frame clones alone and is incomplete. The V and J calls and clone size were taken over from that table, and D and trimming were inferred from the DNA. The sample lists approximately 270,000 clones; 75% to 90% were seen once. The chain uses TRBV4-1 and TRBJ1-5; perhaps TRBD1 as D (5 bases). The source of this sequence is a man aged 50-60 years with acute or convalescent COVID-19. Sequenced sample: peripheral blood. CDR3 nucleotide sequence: TGCGCCAGCAGCCAAACATTGGGCCAGGGATCGACTCAGCCCCAGCATTTT. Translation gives CASSQTLGQGSTQPQHF.